The 26 T cell receptor beta chains below come from one sample, sequenced in a study of OX40 agonist ivuxolimab in advanced cancers. Here immunoSEQ multiplex PCR was the method, and the copy in TCRdb shows in-frame clones only, minus some. The sample lists about 150,000 clones, approximately 94% seen once, with around 0.28% in the top ten. The specimen was CD4+ or CD8+ T cells sorted from blood, collected in a trial of the OX40 agonist ivuxolimab. These TCRs come from an adult with an advanced solid tumor such as melanoma, head and neck, liver or kidney cancer.

The genes are TRBV11-2 and TRBJ2-7, with 7 bases aligning to TRBD2. The CDR3 runs to 15 residues. Trimming took 5 bases from V and 0 from J; bases not matched to a gene: 7. Germline loops: CDR1 SGHAT, CDR2 FQNNGV. The CDR3: CASSPWGGSSYEQYF. CDR3 in DNA: TGTGCCAGCAGCCCCTGGGGGGGGAGCTCCTACGAGCAGTACTTC.

This chain uses TRBV7-2 with TRBJ2-2; the D call may be TRBD1 or TRBD2 (5 bases each). V was pared by 5 bases and J by 7 bases, with 17 bases between. Germline CDR1 and CDR2: SGHTA and FQGNSA. This CDR3 has 15 residues. The CDR3 loop is CASSPYGTGIGELFF. CDR3 DNA: TGTGCCAGCAGCCCTTATGGGACCGGGATCGGGGAGCTGTTTTTT.

CDR3 region: CASKPGGRSDTQYF. CDR3 nucleotides: TGTGCCAGCAAACCGGGCGGGAGGTCGGATACGCAGTATTTT. The chain carries TRBV2 and TRBJ2-3; 8 nucleotides match TRBD2. Germline CDR1 reads SNHLY; CDR2 reads FYNNEI. With 7 bases clipped from V and 6 bases from J, the junction kept 9 bases outside the gene matches. The CDR3 length is 14 residues.

The V call is TRBV6-5, the J call TRBJ1-4; 9 bases match TRBD1. The CDR3 has 14 amino acids. Trimming cost V 6 bases and J 8 bases; bases outside gene matches: 7. Germline assignment: CDR1 MNHEY and CDR2 SVGAGI. The CDR3 reads CASRDVGTGEKLFF. The CDR3, as DNA: TGTGCCAGCAGAGACGTGGGGACAGGGGAAAAACTGTTTTTT.

CDR3 nucleotides: TGCGCCAGCAGCCAAGCCGGGACAGGGGTTTTCACTGAAGCTTTCTTT. Protein sequence: CASSQAGTGVFTEAFF. The rearrangement uses TRBV4-1 and TRBJ1-1, with 10 bases matching TRBD1. After removal of 1 base from V and 4 bases from J, the junction contained 6 bases not matched to a gene. The CDR3 length is 16 residues. Per the germline V gene, CDR1 is MGHRA and CDR2 is YSYEKL.

The J gene is TRBJ2-7, the V gene TRBV10-3, with TRBD2 matching over 12 bases. Trimming removed 6 bases from V and 5 bases from J; junction bases left unmatched: 14. CDR3 length: 17 residues. CDR1 and CDR2 from the germline V gene are ENHRY and SYGVKD. This chain's CDR3 is CAIRADLAGGPNNEQYF. For the CDR3, the DNA is TGTGCCATCAGGGCCGACCTAGCGGGGGGGCCTAACAACGAGCAGTACTTC.

This chain joins TRBV28 and TRBJ2-7; weak D call: TRBD2 (6 bases). CDR3 length: 15 amino acids. V dropped 8 bases and J dropped 3 bases, with 20 bases sitting between them. Germline CDR1 and CDR2: MDHEN and SYDVKM. Here the CDR3 reads CASSPGERVDYEQYF. The CDR3 nucleotides are TGTGCCAGCTCCCCGGGGGAGAGGGTCGACTACGAGCAGTACTTC.

This chain joins TRBV2 and TRBJ1-4; D call uncertain. The CDR3 spans 12 residues. V dropped 6 bases and J dropped 5 bases, with 7 bases sitting between them. Germline CDR1 is SNHLY and CDR2 is FYNNEI. The CDR3 DNA follows: TGTGCCAGCAGAAGGGTAAATGAAAAACTGTTTTTT. It yields the protein CASRRVNEKLFF.

This clone has just one count. The V call is TRBV6-6, the J call TRBJ1-5; D is unresolved. V dropped 6 bases and J dropped 4 bases, with 16 bases sitting between them. The CDR3 runs 15 residues. The germline gives CDR1 MNHNY, CDR2 SVGAGI (reference sequence). The CDR3 reads CASRTYSTLNQPQHF. DNA for the CDR3: TGTGCCAGCAGGACATACAGTACGCTGAATCAGCCCCAGCATTTT.

The V and J genes are TRBV7-2 and TRBJ2-5, with D possibly matching TRBD2 (5 bases). Trimming stripped 1 base from V and 5 bases from J, with 11 bases between. This CDR3 spans 14 amino acids. From germline, CDR1 is SGHTA and CDR2 FQGNSA. The DNA for the CDR3 is TGTGCCAGCAGCTTAGGGGGAACTAGGGAGACCCAGTACTTC. Its translation is CASSLGGTRETQYF.

This chain links TRBV5-1 with TRBJ1-2, with a tentative D call TRBD1 (5 bases). The germline CDR1 and CDR2 sequences are SGHRS and YFSETQ. With 6 bases removed from V and 11 bases from J, the gap between germline ends came to 17 bases. This CDR3 comprises 12 residues. The CDR3 region is CASTRDRGFYTF. The CDR3 nucleotides read TGCGCCAGCACCAGGGACCGGGGGTTTTACACCTTC.

CDR3 sequence reads: CASSGPWGGQKYYGYTF. The CDR3 region has the DNA TGTGCCAGCAGCGGACCCTGGGGGGGCCAAAAGTACTATGGCTACACCTTC. V gene TRBV9 combines with J gene TRBJ1-2; maybe TRBD1 (6 bases). Trimming pared 3 bases from V and 3 bases from J, leaving 21 bases between. Germline CDR1 reads SGDLS; CDR2 reads YYNGEE. CDR3 length equals 17 residues.

This chain links TRBV27 with TRBJ2-4, with D possibly being TRBD2 (5 bases). The germline V and J ends were trimmed by 3 bases and 7 bases, with 13 bases remaining between them. CDR1 and CDR2 (germline): MNHEY, SMNVEV (reference sequence). This CDR3 has 14 residues. For the CDR3, the DNA is TGTGCCAGCAGTTTGGTCCAAGGGAGTAACATTCAGTACTTC. It is translated as CASSLVQGSNIQYF.

The gene calls are TRBV5-1 and TRBJ2-5; TRBD2 matches 9 bases. Germline V gene data show CDR1 as SGHRS and CDR2 as YFSETQ. The CDR3 is made up of 17 amino acids. Trimming cost V 1 base and J 4 bases; bases outside gene matches: 11. The DNA for the CDR3 is TGCGCCAGCAGCTTGCGTCCTAGCGGGACGAGGATAGAGACCCAGTACTTC. Translated: CASSLRPSGTRIETQYF.

This sequence joins TRBV4-3 and TRBJ2-3, with D perhaps matching TRBD2 (6 bases). Germline assignment: CDR1 LGHNA and CDR2 YSLEER. This CDR3 is built from 16 residues. V shed 4 bases and J shed 0 bases, with 14 bases lying between them. The CDR3 region has the DNA TGCGCCAGCAGCCTGGATGCTAGCGCTAGCACAGATACGCAGTATTTT. It translates to CASSLDASASTDTQYF.

V and J are TRBV9 and TRBJ2-1, with D possibly being TRBD1 or TRBD2 (5 bases each). The CDR3 is made up of 17 amino acids. Trimming removed 0 bases from V and 4 bases from J, with 17 bases in between. Germline CDR1 reads SGDLS; CDR2 reads YYNGEE. In DNA form, the CDR3 reads TGTGCCAGCAGCGTAGATTGGGCCGGGACCGGATACAATGAGCAGTTCTTC. This sequence encodes CASSVDWAGTGYNEQFF. Using reference TRBV9 and TRBJ2-1 for the parts outside the CDR3, the full variable domain is DSGVTQTPKHLITATGQRVTLRCSPRSGDLSVYWYQQSLDQGLQFLIQYYNGEERAKGNILERFSAQQFPDLHSELNLSSLELGDSALYFCASSVDWAGTGYNEQFFGPGTRLTVL.

This clone was picked up one time. The rearrangement uses TRBV6-6 and TRBJ1-5, with a tentative D call TRBD1 (6 bases). Between the trimmed V and J ends, which lost 8 bases and 9 bases, there was a span of 14 bases. This CDR3 spans 12 amino acids. CDR1 is MNHNY, CDR2 SVGAGI, per germline (reference sequence). The CDR3 DNA sequence: TGTGCCAGCGCAGGGGCCGAGGGGCCCCAGCATTTT. Translating it yields CASAGAEGPQHF.

The CDR3 region is CASSQAGFSGNTIYF. The CDR3, as DNA: TGCGCCAGCAGCCAAGCAGGGTTTTCTGGAAACACCATATATTTT. The chain uses TRBV4-3 and TRBJ1-3; maybe TRBD1 (5 bases). Germline V gene sequence: CDR1 LGHNA, CDR2 YSLEER. V dropped 1 base and J dropped 1 base, with 8 bases sitting between them. This CDR3 comprises 15 residues.

In nucleotides, the CDR3 is TGTGCCAGAAGCTTTCCCCGGACAGGCGCCTATAGCAATCAGCCCCAGCATTTT. As protein: CARSFPRTGAYSNQPQHF. The chain uses TRBV5-3 and TRBJ1-5; the match to TRBD1 covers 7 bases. TRBV5-3 is an ORF, and what it does is uncertain. The length of the CDR3 is 18 residues. With V trimmed by 2 bases and J by 0 bases, 11 bases remained unmatched.

The chain has TRBV19 and TRBJ1-6; D is perhaps TRBD1 (5 bases). Germline V gives CDR1 LNHDA, CDR2 SQIVND (reference sequence). Trimming removed 5 bases at V and 5 bases at J, with 16 bases between. There are 16 residues in the CDR3. Written as DNA, the CDR3 is TGTGCCAGTAGTGACCGACCGACAGAACATAATTCACCCCTCCACTTT. Amino acids: CASSDRPTEHNSPLHF.

V usage is TRBV5-1 and J usage is TRBJ2-5; 12 nucleotides align to TRBD2. Germline CDR1 SGHRS, CDR2 YFSETQ. Trimming removed 4 bases from V and 6 bases from J; junction bases left unmatched: 7. The CDR3 is 15 residues long. Here the CDR3 reads CASSPLAGGLKTQYF. The CDR3 nucleotides read TGCGCCAGCAGCCCTCTAGCGGGGGGGCTGAAGACCCAGTACTTC.

The J gene is TRBJ1-5, the V gene TRBV30; D ambiguous. CDR1 and CDR2 from the germline V gene are GTSNPN and SVGIG (reference sequence). Between the trimmed V and J ends, which lost 1 base and 4 bases, there was a span of 17 bases. This CDR3 comprises 16 residues. The CDR3 protein is CAWSDVRTALNQPQHF. The DNA of the CDR3 is TGTGCCTGGAGTGATGTACGGACGGCGCTGAATCAGCCCCAGCATTTT.

The V gene is TRBV5-8, the J gene TRBJ1-1; D is undetermined. Per germline, CDR1 SGHTS and CDR2 YDEGEE. V gave up 2 bases and J gave up 0 bases, with 14 bases separating them. The CDR3 is 16 amino acids. The CDR3 sequence is CASSFKGGGLNTEAFF. The CDR3 nucleotides are TGTGCCAGCAGCTTTAAGGGAGGAGGGCTGAACACTGAAGCTTTCTTT.

The J gene is TRBJ2-7, the V gene TRBV30; TRBD1 agrees at 9 bases. The CDR3 has 13 amino acids. CDR1 and CDR2 from the germline V gene are GTSNPN and SVGIG (reference sequence). Germline trimming cut 5 bases from V and 6 bases from J; bases unmatched to any gene: 8. The CDR3 DNA sequence: TGTGCCTGGGCCGGGACAGGGAGCTCCGAGCAGTACTTC. Its translation is CAWAGTGSSEQYF.

The V call is TRBV6-1, the J call TRBJ1-2, with unresolved D. The CDR3 spans 13 residues. V gave up 3 bases and J gave up 2 bases, with 7 bases separating them. In germline, CDR1 is MNHNS, CDR2 SASEGT. The CDR3 region has the DNA TGTGCCAGCAGTGATGTCAACAACTATGGCTACACCTTC. It codes for CASSDVNNYGYTF.

The chain carries TRBV18 and TRBJ2-3; a weak D match, TRBD2 (5 bases). V gave up 3 bases and J gave up 0 bases, with 10 bases separating them. Germline V CDR1 and CDR2: KGHSH, LQKENI. The CDR3 is 15 amino acids. CDR3 amino acids: CASSPAAASTDTQYF. CDR3 nucleotide sequence: TGTGCCAGCTCACCCGCAGCGGCTAGCACAGATACGCAGTATTTT.